Sequencing of this TCR beta chain was carried out in a study of blood T cell repertoires in COVID-19. Sequencing was performed with immunoSEQ multiplex PCR; in TCRdb, only in-frame clones are kept and a portion is missing. The sample consists of 150,000 to 250,000 clones, 80% to 90% of them appearing once. The CDR3 consists of 16 residues. The ends lost 4 bases at V and 3 bases at J; junction bases unmatched: 8. From germline, CDR1 is SEHNR and CDR2 FQNEAQ (reference sequence). Sequences were obtained from PBMCs or T cells enriched from blood (not recorded which). This rearrangement joins TRBV7-9 to TRBJ1-3; 8 nucleotides match TRBD1. This clonotype was sampled from a man between 35 and 55 years old who had recovered from COVID-19. The chain's CDR3 is CASSSTIRGLGNTIYF. The CDR3 DNA reads TGTGCCAGCAGCTCGACAATCAGGGGGCTTGGAAACACCATATATTTT.